This record looks at one T cell receptor (beta chain) sequence and its context. What it binds is unknown. The data are from a study of vaccination and CD4 T cells after COVID-19. The CDR3 runs 13 residues. V dropped 6 bases and J dropped 3 bases, with 11 bases sitting between them. Germline V gene data show CDR1 as MNHEY and CDR2 as SVGEGT. Sequence data for DNA of cultured CD4+ T cells were generated by the Oncomine TCR Beta short-read assay. Investigators isolated genomic DNA from cultured CD4+ T cells. MiXCR, run by TCRdb on the PCR reads, gives a single entry per CDR3 protein. The data show about 20,000 distinct CDR3 sequences, roughly 50% seen once. Treatment indicated: roughly 10-day PBMC culture with coronavirus spike peptide pools or control peptides (ViraFEST assay). Antigen-specific T cell expansion with peptide pools preceded TCR sequencing in the ViraFEST approach.

The chain combines TRBV6-2 or TRBV6-3 with TRBJ1-1; no definite D call. This clonotype originated in a human donor who had recovered from COVID-19. Sequenced sample: CD4+ T cells from blood, cultured in vitro. The CDR3 spells CASREDGYTEAFF. CDR3 in DNA: TGTGCCAGCAGGGAAGACGGCTACACTGAAGCTTTCTTT.